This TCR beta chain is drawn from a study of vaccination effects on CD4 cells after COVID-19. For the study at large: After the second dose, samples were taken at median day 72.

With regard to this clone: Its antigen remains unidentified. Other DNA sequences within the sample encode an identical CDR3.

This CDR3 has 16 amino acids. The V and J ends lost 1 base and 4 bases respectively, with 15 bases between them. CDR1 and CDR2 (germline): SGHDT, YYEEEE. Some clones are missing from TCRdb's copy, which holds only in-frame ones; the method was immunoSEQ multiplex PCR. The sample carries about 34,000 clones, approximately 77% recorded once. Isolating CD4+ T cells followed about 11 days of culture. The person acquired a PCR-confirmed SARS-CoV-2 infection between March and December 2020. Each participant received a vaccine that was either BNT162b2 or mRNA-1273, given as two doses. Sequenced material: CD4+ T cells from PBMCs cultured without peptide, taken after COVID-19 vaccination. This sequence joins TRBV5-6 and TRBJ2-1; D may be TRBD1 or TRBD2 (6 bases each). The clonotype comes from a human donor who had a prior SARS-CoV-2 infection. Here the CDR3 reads CASSLTGANLYNEQFF. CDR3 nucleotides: TGTGCCAGCAGCTTGACGGGGGCTAATCTGTACAATGAGCAGTTCTTC.